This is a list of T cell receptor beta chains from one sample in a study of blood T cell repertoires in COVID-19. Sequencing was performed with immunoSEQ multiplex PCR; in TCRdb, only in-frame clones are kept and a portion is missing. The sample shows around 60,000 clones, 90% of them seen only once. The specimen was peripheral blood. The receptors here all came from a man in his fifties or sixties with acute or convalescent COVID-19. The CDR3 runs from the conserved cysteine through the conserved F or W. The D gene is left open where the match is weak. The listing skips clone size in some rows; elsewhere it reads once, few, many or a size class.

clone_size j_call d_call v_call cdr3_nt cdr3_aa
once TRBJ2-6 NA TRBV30 TGTGCCTGGAGGAGTTCTGGGGCCAACGTCCTGACTTTC CAWRSSGANVLTF
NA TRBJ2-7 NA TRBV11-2 TGTGCCAGCAGCCGCGGGCGCCTCTCCTACGAGCAGTACTTC CASSRGRLSYEQYF
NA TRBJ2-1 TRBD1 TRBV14 TGTGCCAGCAGCCAGAACAGGGGGCTTAGGAACAATGAGCAGTTCTTC CASSQNRGLRNNEQFF
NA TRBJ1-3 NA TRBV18 TGTGCCAGCTCACCACCGCTCTCGAATCTAGGGGGCTCTGGAAACACCATATATTTT CASSPPLSNLGGSGNTIYF
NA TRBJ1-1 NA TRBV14 TGTGCCAGCAGCCAAGAACTTGTTGGCACTGAAGCTTTCTTT CASSQELVGTEAFF
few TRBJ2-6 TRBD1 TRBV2 TGTGCCAGCAGTGAAACCGGACAGGGGGCCTATGGGGCCAACGTCCTGACTTTC CASSETGQGAYGANVLTF
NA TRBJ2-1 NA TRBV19 TGTGCCAGTAGTCGCGAATTCTCCTACAATGAGCAGTTCTTC CASSREFSYNEQFF
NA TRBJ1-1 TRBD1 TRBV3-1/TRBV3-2 TGTGCCAGCAGCCCTAACAGGGGTGAAGCTTTCTTT CASSPNRGEAFF
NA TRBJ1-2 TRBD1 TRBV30 TGTGCCTGGAGTGCTCCACAGGGGGCTTTTGGTGGCTACACCTTC CAWSAPQGAFGGYTF
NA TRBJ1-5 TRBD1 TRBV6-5 TGTGCCAGCAGACAGGGGGCGTTTCATCAGCCCCAGCATTTT CASRQGAFHQPQHF
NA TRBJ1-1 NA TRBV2 TGTGCCAGCAGCAGGTGGGGGGAGGCGAACACTGAAGCTTTCTTT CASSRWGEANTEAFF